This T cell receptor (beta chain) is drawn from a study of siplizumab effects on memory and regulatory T cells. Study-level results: The naive T cell population seemed more diverse than memory cells and seemed a major contributor to the alloresponse. Only a minority of proliferating CD4+ or CD8+ clones had an assignable naive or memory phenotype, with roughly 75-96% lacking one.

In germline, CDR1 is MNHNS, CDR2 SASEGT. V trimming: 6 bases; J trimming: 4 bases; junction bases outside the gene matches: 3. CDR3 length: 13 amino acids. In this sample, this clone turned up once. Its cognate antigen is unknown. Assay used: immunoSEQ multiplex PCR; TCRdb lists only in-frame clones, some missing. Of under 100,000 clones listed, about nine tenths are singletons. J is TRBJ1-3 and V is TRBV6-1; 7 positions agree with TRBD1. The material sequenced was Tregs sorted from blood. The clonotype originates from a human donor in good health. DNA for the CDR3: TGTGCCAGCAGGGGACAGATAGGAAACACCATATATTTT. Its protein product is CASRGQIGNTIYF.